One and the same sample provided the 27 T cell receptor beta chains below, sequenced in a study of T cell repertoires in cytomegalovirus infection. TCRdb itself ran the reads through MiXCR, one entry per CDR3 protein. Here the sample spans around 500,000 distinct CDR3 sequences, roughly 46% being singletons. Antigen specificity for these receptors is unknown. The sample was cultured PBMCs, taken from culture after CMV antigen stimulation. The receptors were sampled from a human donor in good health (CMV status not recorded). Some clones in this sample may be carry-over from other donors' samples.

This chain joins TRBV9 and TRBJ2-7, with 11 bases identical to TRBD2. This CDR3 contains 15 residues. Germline V gene lookup returns CDR1 SGDLS and CDR2 YYNGEE. The V segment lost 3 bases and the J segment 4 bases; nucleotides outside the gene matches: 6. CDR3 loop: CASSGGGLAEYEQYF. The CDR3 nucleotides are TGTGCCAGCAGCGGCGGGGGACTAGCGGAATACGAGCAGTACTTC. Together with reference TRBV9 and TRBJ2-7, the CDR3 gives the full variable domain: DSGVTQTPKHLITATGQRVTLRCSPRSGDLSVYWYQQSLDQGLQFLIQYYNGEERAKGNILERFSAQQFPDLHSELNLSSLELGDSALYFCASSGGGLAEYEQYFGPGTRLTVT.

The chain employs TRBV7-7 and TRBJ2-7, with 8 bases matching TRBD1. V lost 5 bases and J lost 0; bases outside the gene matches: 6. CDR1 and CDR2 (germline): SSHAT, FNYEAQ (reference sequence). The CDR3 has 15 amino acids. The CDR3 DNA sequence: TGTGCCAGCAGCGCTGGGACAGGCCCCTCCTACGAGCAGTACTTC. Translation gives CASSAGTGPSYEQYF.

The chain combines TRBV7-2 with TRBJ2-7; 11 bases map to TRBD1. The CDR3 length is 14 residues. V dropped 7 bases and J dropped 6; count of bases not matched to a gene: 8. Germline CDR1 SGHTA, CDR2 FQGNSA. CDR3 nucleotide sequence: TGTGCCAGCACCAAGGACAGGGGGCAAGTCGAGCAGTACTTC. Translation: CASTKDRGQVEQYF. Variable domain in full (rest from reference TRBV7-2 and TRBJ2-7): GAGVSQSPSNKVTEKGKDVELRCDPISGHTALYWYRQSLGQGLEFLIYFQGNSAPDKSGLPSDRFSAERTGGSVSTLTIQRTQQEDSAVYLCASTKDRGQVEQYFGPGTRLTVT.

The chain couples TRBV5-8 to TRBJ1-5; TRBD1 agrees at 7 bases. The junction had 5 bases not matched to a gene; V was cut back by 4 bases and J by 1 base. CDR1 and CDR2 (germline): SGHTS, YDEGEE. There are 15 residues in the CDR3. The CDR3 nucleotides read TGTGCCAGCAGCCTTACGGGACAGAGCAATCAGCCCCAGCATTTT. It encodes CASSLTGQSNQPQHF.

This clonotype was recorded a few times. The V and J genes are TRBV11-2 and TRBJ1-2; the match to TRBD1 covers 10 bases. The CDR3 runs to 15 residues. The trim removed 4 bases at V and 13 bases at J, leaving 15 bases unmatched. Germline loops: CDR1 SGHAT, CDR2 FQNNGV. The CDR3 loop is CASSSRAPRQGAITF. Written as DNA, the CDR3 is TGTGCCAGCAGCTCAAGGGCCCCCCGACAGGGGGCCATCACCTTC.

The rearrangement links TRBV4-1 to TRBJ2-7, with D possibly matching TRBD1 (5 bases). Trimming left V 2 bases short and J 1 base short, with 9 bases between. CDR1 and CDR2 from the germline V gene are MGHRA and YSYEKL. The CDR3 contains 14 residues. CDR3 nucleotides: TGCGCCAGCAGCCAATATGCAGGGTCCTACGAGCAGTACTTC. Its translation: CASSQYAGSYEQYF.

This chain uses TRBV4-2 with TRBJ2-5; D is unclear. V was clipped by 1 base and J by 4 bases, with 10 bases between them. This CDR3 comprises 14 residues. CDR1 LGHNA and CDR2 YNFKEQ come from the germline V gene. The CDR3 nucleotides read TGTGCCAGCAGCCAAGGGCAAGCACCAGAGACCCAGTACTTC. This sequence encodes CASSQGQAPETQYF.

The chain couples TRBV7-9 to TRBJ1-1; D remains unclear. CDR1 is SEHNR, CDR2 FQNEAQ, per germline (reference sequence). The CDR3 length is 13 residues. V was cut by 1 base and J by 3 bases, with 6 bases left in between. The CDR3 sequence is CASSLEEYTEAFF. In DNA form, the CDR3 reads TGTGCCAGCAGCTTAGAGGAGTACACTGAAGCTTTCTTT.

The genes are TRBV12-5 and TRBJ2-1, with 8 bases identical to TRBD2. With 0 bases clipped from V and 5 bases from J, the junction kept 12 bases outside the gene matches. CDR3 length: 18 amino acids. Germline V gives CDR1 LGHNT, CDR2 FRNRAP. The CDR3 DNA reads TGTGCTAGTGGTTTGGTACCAGACGGGACTAGTAACCACAATGAGCAGTTCTTC. As protein: CASGLVPDGTSNHNEQFF.

The J gene is TRBJ1-5, the V gene TRBV2; the D is unclear. CDR3 length: 16 residues. Trimming took 5 bases from V and 1 from J, leaving 15 bases between them. Germline-derived CDR1 and CDR2 are SNHLY and FYNNEI. This chain's CDR3 is CASSIDLPSSNQPQHF. As DNA, the CDR3 is TGTGCCAGCAGTATCGACCTTCCCTCGAGCAATCAGCCCCAGCATTTT.

This chain uses TRBV10-1 with TRBJ2-3; 8 positions match TRBD2. Germline CDR1 and CDR2: WNHNN and SYGVQD (reference sequence). The V segment lost 3 bases and the J segment 6 bases; nucleotides outside the gene matches: 11. The CDR3 is 16 residues long. The CDR3 protein is CASSDSRTSPADTQYF. CDR3 DNA: TGCGCCAGCAGTGACTCCCGGACTAGCCCAGCTGATACGCAGTATTTT.

This clonotype was seen repeatedly, ten times or more. The CDR3 nucleotides read TGTGCCAGCAGCCCAAACCGAGAGACCCAGTACTTC. Translated: CASSPNRETQYF. The chain couples TRBV7-2 to TRBJ2-5; D uncertain. This CDR3 has 12 residues. Germline V gene data show CDR1 as SGHTA and CDR2 as FQGNSA. Trimming cost V 5 bases and J 4 bases, with 8 bases left between them.

This rearrangement joins TRBV11-3 to TRBJ2-3, with 8 positions matching TRBD1. J gave up 6 bases and V 5 bases, and 7 bases lay outside the gene matches. The CDR3 spans 14 residues. CDR1 is SGHNT and CDR2 is YENEEA in the germline V gene. The CDR3 is CASSLGQGLDTQYF. CDR3 coding DNA: TGTGCCAGCAGCCTCGGACAGGGTTTGGATACGCAGTATTTT.

This clonotype was found a few times. The CDR3, as DNA: TGCAGTGCCACGGGCCGATCCTACGAGCAGTACTTC. Its protein is CSATGRSYEQYF. The V and J genes are TRBV20-1 and TRBJ2-7; the D is unclear. This CDR3 is 12 amino acids long. Germline loops: CDR1 DFQATT, CDR2 SNEGSKA (reference sequence). With 6 bases removed from V and 1 base from J, the gap between germline ends came to 10 bases.

This rearrangement joins TRBV20-1 to TRBJ1-6; D is perhaps TRBD1 (5 bases). Between the trimmed V and J ends, which lost 3 bases and 0 bases, there was a span of 9 bases. The CDR3 runs to 15 residues. The germline V gene encodes CDR1 DFQATT and CDR2 SNEGSKA (reference sequence). The chain's CDR3 is CSASGGFSYNSPLHF. CDR3 nucleotide sequence: TGCAGTGCTAGCGGGGGTTTCTCCTATAATTCACCCCTCCACTTT.

The chain joins TRBV7-2 to TRBJ2-5; 7 bases map to TRBD2. Looked up from germline, CDR1 is SGHTA and CDR2 is FQGNSA. V dropped 4 bases and J dropped 0; count of bases not matched to a gene: 5. There are 15 residues in the CDR3. CDR3 amino acids: CASSWGGGDQETQYF. The CDR3 nucleotides read TGTGCCAGCAGCTGGGGGGGTGGGGACCAAGAGACCCAGTACTTC. The full variable domain, rest sourced from reference TRBV7-2 and TRBJ2-5, is GAGVSQSPSNKVTEKGKDVELRCDPISGHTALYWYRQSLGQGLEFLIYFQGNSAPDKSGLPSDRFSAERTGGSVSTLTIQRTQQEDSAVYLCASSWGGGDQETQYFGPGTRLLVL.

The chain couples TRBV12-3 or TRBV12-4 to TRBJ2-5; D possibly matches TRBD1 or TRBD2 (5 bases each). This CDR3 comprises 16 residues. V was cut by 7 bases and J by 5 bases, with 23 bases left in between. Written as DNA, the CDR3 is TGTGCCAGCACCCCCTCTCTCCGGGGCGGTTGGGAGACCCAGTACTTC. Its translation: CASTPSLRGGWETQYF.

DNA of the CDR3: TGTGCCAGCAGCTGGAGACAGGGGGCGATAAATGAGCAGTTCTTC. Protein sequence: CASSWRQGAINEQFF. This sequence joins TRBV5-6 and TRBJ2-1; 10 positions agree with TRBD1. The junction had 7 bases not matched to a gene; V was cut back by 3 bases and J by 7 bases. This CDR3 is 15 amino acids long. Germline V gene lookup returns CDR1 SGHDT and CDR2 YYEEEE.

The chain has TRBV4-1 and TRBJ2-3; a weak D match, TRBD1 (6 bases). Trimming pared 0 bases from V and 1 base from J, leaving 14 bases between. CDR3 length equals 17 residues. Germline CDR1 reads MGHRA; CDR2 reads YSYEKL. DNA for the CDR3: TGCGCCAGCAGCCAAGACGGCTGGGGGCCCCGCACAGATACGCAGTATTTT. This translates into CASSQDGWGPRTDTQYF.

The rearrangement joins TRBV7-4 to TRBJ2-1; 7 nucleotides line up with TRBD2. The junction had 7 bases not matched to a gene; V was cut back by 1 base and J by 13 bases. CDR1 is SGHVT, CDR2 SQSDAQ, per germline. The CDR3 has 13 amino acids. For the CDR3, the DNA is TGTGCCAGCAGCTTAGTGGGACTACACCATCAGTTCTTC. It specifies CASSLVGLHHQFF.

This chain joins TRBV27 and TRBJ2-7, with a weak D call TRBD2 (7 bases). The CDR3 length is 16 residues. The ends were cut back, 2 bases at V and 0 bases at J, with 14 bases in the middle. Germline V gives CDR1 MNHEY, CDR2 SMNVEV (reference sequence). Here the CDR3 DNA reads TGTGCCAGCAGTTTAATAGCCGGGGGGCTCTCCTACGAGCAGTACTTC. It specifies CASSLIAGGLSYEQYF.

The chain couples TRBV12-3 or TRBV12-4 to TRBJ2-3, with a weak D call TRBD1 (6 bases). The CDR3 sequence is 12 residues long. Trimming removed 1 base at V and 10 bases at J, with 9 bases between. The CDR3 here is CASSLGRGAQYF. DNA for the CDR3: TGTGCCAGCAGTTTAGGCAGGGGTGCGCAGTATTTT.

This chain connects TRBV27 to TRBJ1-5; TRBD1 matches at 7 bases. The CDR3 has 14 amino acids. The J segment lost 5 bases and the V segment lost 6 bases, leaving 7 bases of the junction unmatched. Germline values: CDR1 MNHEY, CDR2 SMNVEV (reference sequence). CDR3 residues: CASSRAGGHQPQHF. CDR3 sequence (DNA): TGTGCCAGCAGCAGAGCAGGGGGTCATCAGCCCCAGCATTTT.

V usage is TRBV20-1 and J usage is TRBJ1-5; unclear D gene. Trimming left V 5 bases short and J 0 bases short, with 5 bases between. The CDR3 consists of 12 residues. The germline CDR1 and CDR2 sequences are DFQATT and SNEGSKA (reference sequence). CDR3 nucleotide sequence: TGCAGTGCTCATAGTAGCAATCAGCCCCAGCATTTT. The encoded protein is CSAHSSNQPQHF.

The chain has TRBV6-2 or TRBV6-3 and TRBJ1-2, with 9 bases lining up with TRBD1. This CDR3 is 12 amino acids long. Germline CDR1 MNHEY, CDR2 SVGEGT. The V segment lost 6 bases and the J segment 10 bases; nucleotides outside the gene matches: 6. CDR3 bases: TGTGCCAGCAGGAGACAGGGGGAAGACTACACCTTC. Translation: CASRRQGEDYTF.

This clonotype was seen a handful of times. The J gene is TRBJ2-1, the V gene TRBV12-3 or TRBV12-4; D is unresolved. This CDR3 has 14 amino acids. Trimming shortened V by 3 bases and J by 8 bases, and 14 bases separated the two germline ends. This CDR3 is CASSFRHRQDEQFF. The CDR3 nucleotides are TGTGCCAGCAGTTTCCGACATCGGCAGGATGAGCAGTTCTTC.

This sequence joins TRBV11-1 and TRBJ2-7, with 7 positions matching TRBD2. Germline V CDR1 and CDR2: SGHAT, FQDESV (reference sequence). Losses at the gene ends were 2 bases for V and 3 bases for J; bases not matched to a gene: 7. The CDR3 spans 15 residues. The CDR3 DNA sequence: TGTGCCAGCAGCTTAATGCGGGGGATTATCTACGAGCAGTACTTC. Encoded protein: CASSLMRGIIYEQYF.